This is a list of T cell receptor beta chains from one sample in a study of OX40 agonist ivuxolimab in advanced cancers. TCRdb's copy holds only in-frame clones and misses some; the assay was immunoSEQ multiplex PCR. The data contain more than 80,000 clones, about 90% of them seen just once; the ten biggest clones take up roughly 1.6%. Sequenced here: CD4+ or CD8+ T cells sorted from blood, sampled in a trial of the OX40 agonist ivuxolimab. These receptor sequences come from an adult with an advanced solid tumor such as melanoma, head and neck, liver or kidney cancer. The CDR3 runs from the conserved cysteine through the conserved F or W. The D gene is left open where the match is weak. Size tells how often a clone was seen (once, few, many) or the class of an expanded clone, and some rows leave it out.

>.|TRBD2|TRBJ2-5|TRBV7-3
CASSPGLAGGPGGETQYF
TGTGCCAGCAGCCCCGGACTAGCGGGAGGGCCAGGGGGGGAGACCCAGTACTTC
>.|TRBD2|TRBJ2-7|TRBV5-1
CASSSGGSSYEQYF
TGCGCCAGCAGCTCGGGGGGGAGCTCCTACGAGCAGTACTTC
>.|.|TRBJ2-7|TRBV18
CASSPGLDPPYGQYF
TGTGCCAGCTCCCCTGGACTCGATCCCCCCTACGGGCAGTACTTC
>.|.|TRBJ1-1|TRBV21-1
CASSKVLGGGGGCMAFF
TGTGCCAGCAGCAAAGTATTAGGCGGTGGTGGGGGTTGTATGGCTTTCTTT
>.|TRBD2|TRBJ2-7|TRBV7-2
CASSLGLAGDEQYF
TGTGCCAGCAGCTTAGGGCTAGCGGGGGACGAGCAGTACTTC
>.|.|TRBJ1-2|TRBV6-1
CASSEGFYGYTF
TGTGCCAGCAGTGAGGGGTTCTATGGCTACACCTTC
>few|.|TRBJ1-1|TRBV19
CASRDRRNTEAFF
TGTGCCAGTCGAGACAGGAGGAACACTGAAGCTTTCTTT
>.|TRBD1|TRBJ1-5|TRBV19
CASSITGVAYQPQHF
TGTGCCAGTAGTATCACAGGGGTCGCCTATCAGCCCCAGCATTTT
>.|.|TRBJ1-2|TRBV27
CASSLTGNHGYTF
TGTGCCAGCAGCTTAACAGGGAACCATGGCTACACCTTC
>.|.|TRBJ2-2|TRBV21-1
CASIMGLAGKGTGELFF
TGTGCCAGCATCATGGGACTAGCGGGAAAGGGCACCGGGGAGCTGTTTTTT
>.|TRBD2|TRBJ2-7|TRBV28
CASTSGRLRAEQYF
TGTGCCAGCACTAGCGGGAGACTCCGGGCCGAGCAGTACTTC
>.|TRBD2|TRBJ2-3|TRBV13
CASSLNRGGRVTDTQYF
TGTGCCAGCAGCTTAAATCGCGGCGGGAGGGTCACAGATACGCAGTATTTT
>.|.|TRBJ1-1|TRBV6-5
CASSYSGYTEAFF
TGTGCCAGCAGTTACTCTGGGTACACTGAAGCTTTCTTT
>once|TRBD1|TRBJ2-7|TRBV2
CASRSRDRERYEQYF
TGTGCCAGCAGGAGCCGGGACAGGGAGCGATACGAGCAGTACTTC
>.|.|TRBJ1-2|TRBV6-6
CASSYSSDRVYGYTF
TGTGCCAGCAGTTACTCGAGTGACAGAGTCTATGGCTACACCTTC
>once|TRBD2|TRBJ2-7|TRBV7-2
CASSLLPGTIYEQYF
TGTGCCAGCAGCTTACTCCCTGGGACTATCTACGAGCAGTACTTC
>.|.|TRBJ1-2|TRBV11-2
CASSLSRVADGYTF
TGTGCCAGCAGCCTTAGTCGAGTAGCGGATGGCTACACCTTC
>.|TRBD1|TRBJ1-4|TRBV7-2
CASSSGQGEHEKLFF
TGTGCCAGCAGCTCGGGACAGGGGGAACATGAAAAACTGTTTTTT
>once|.|TRBJ1-3|TRBV25-1
CASSEYGRGNSGNTIYF
TGTGCCAGCAGTGAATATGGACGGGGGAACTCTGGAAACACCATATATTTT
>.|.|TRBJ1-2|TRBV30
CAWSNSGGGYTF
TGTGCCTGGAGTAATAGCGGGGGTGGCTACACCTTC
>.|.|TRBJ1-1|TRBV4-1
CASSQVAGRGGSEAFF
TGCGCCAGCAGCCAAGTTGCTGGGAGGGGCGGATCTGAAGCTTTCTTT
>.|.|TRBJ1-5|TRBV6-5
CASKVTDNSNQPQHF
TGTGCCAGCAAGGTAACAGACAATAGCAATCAGCCCCAGCATTTT
>.|.|TRBJ2-3|TRBV10-1
CASSDNFYTDTQYF
TGCGCCAGCAGTGATAACTTTTACACAGATACGCAGTATTTT
>.|TRBD1|TRBJ2-7|TRBV10-2
CASSNGQGSYEQYF
TGCGCCAGCAGTAACGGACAGGGGTCCTACGAGCAGTACTTC
>.|TRBD1|TRBJ2-5|TRBV5-1
CASSPGQGAGETQYF
TGCGCCAGCAGCCCGGGACAGGGGGCCGGAGAGACCCAGTACTTC
>.|.|TRBJ2-3|TRBV18
CASSPPSGTDTQYF
TGTGCCAGCTCACCACCCTCAGGTACAGATACGCAGTATTTT
>.|.|TRBJ2-1|TRBV7-2
CASSLQGGSYNEQFF
TGTGCCAGCAGCTTACAGGGCGGGTCCTACAATGAGCAGTTCTTC
>.|TRBD1|TRBJ1-2|TRBV27
CASAGTGGVSNYGYTF
TGTGCCAGTGCCGGGACAGGGGGCGTAAGTAACTATGGCTACACCTTC